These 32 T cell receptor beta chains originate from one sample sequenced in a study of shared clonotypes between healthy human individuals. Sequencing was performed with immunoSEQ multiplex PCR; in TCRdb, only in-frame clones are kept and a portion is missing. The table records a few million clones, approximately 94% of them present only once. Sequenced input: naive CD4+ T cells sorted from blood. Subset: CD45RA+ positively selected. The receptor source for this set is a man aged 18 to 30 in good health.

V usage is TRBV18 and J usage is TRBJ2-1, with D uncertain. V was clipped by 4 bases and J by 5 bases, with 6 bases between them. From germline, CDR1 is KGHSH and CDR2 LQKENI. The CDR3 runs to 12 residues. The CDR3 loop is CASSRSNNEQFF. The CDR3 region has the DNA TGTGCCAGCTCACGTAGTAACAATGAGCAGTTCTTC. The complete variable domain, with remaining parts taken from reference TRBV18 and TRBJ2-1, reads NAGVMQNPRHLVRRRGQEARLRCSPMKGHSHVYWYRQLPEEGLKFMVYLQKENIIDESGMPKERFSAEFPKEGPSILRIQQVVRGDSAAYFCASSRSNNEQFFGPGTRLTVL.

The CDR3 spells CASSGAYEQYF. The CDR3 region has the DNA TGTGCCAGTAGCGGGGCGTACGAGCAGTACTTC. This rearrangement joins TRBV19 to TRBJ2-7; D tentatively reads TRBD1 or TRBD2 (5 bases each). The ends were cut back, 6 bases at V and 4 bases at J, with 7 bases in the middle. The CDR3 has 11 residues. Germline V gene data show CDR1 as LNHDA and CDR2 as SQIVND (reference sequence).

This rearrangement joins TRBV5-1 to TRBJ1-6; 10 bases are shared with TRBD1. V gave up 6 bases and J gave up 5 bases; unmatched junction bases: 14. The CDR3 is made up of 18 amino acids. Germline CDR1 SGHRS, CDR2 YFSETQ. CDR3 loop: CASNHGEDRGVHNSPLHF. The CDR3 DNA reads TGCGCCAGCAATCACGGGGAGGACAGGGGGGTCCATAATTCACCCCTCCACTTT. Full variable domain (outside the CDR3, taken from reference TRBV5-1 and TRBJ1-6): KAGVTQTPRYLIKTRGQQVTLSCSPISGHRSVSWYQQTPGQGLQFLFEYFSETQRNKGNFPGRFSGRQFSNSRSEMNVSTLELGDSALYLCASNHGEDRGVHNSPLHFGNGTRLTVT.

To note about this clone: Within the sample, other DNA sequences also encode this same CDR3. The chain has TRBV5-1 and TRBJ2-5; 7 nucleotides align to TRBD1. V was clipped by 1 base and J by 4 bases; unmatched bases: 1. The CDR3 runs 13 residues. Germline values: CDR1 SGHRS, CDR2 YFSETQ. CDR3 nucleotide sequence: TGCGCCAGCAGCTTGAGACAGGGAGAGACCCAGTACTTC. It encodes CASSLRQGETQYF.

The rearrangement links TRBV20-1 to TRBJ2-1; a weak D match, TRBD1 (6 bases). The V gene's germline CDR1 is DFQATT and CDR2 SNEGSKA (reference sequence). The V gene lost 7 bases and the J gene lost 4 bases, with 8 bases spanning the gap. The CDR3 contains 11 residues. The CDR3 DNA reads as TGCAGTGGAGGGGGTTACAATGAGCAGTTCTTC. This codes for CSGGGYNEQFF.

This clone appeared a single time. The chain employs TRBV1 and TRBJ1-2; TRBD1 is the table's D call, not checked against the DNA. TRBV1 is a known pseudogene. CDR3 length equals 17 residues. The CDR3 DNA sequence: TGCACCAGCAGCCAAGGCCCCCCGTGGGCAGGGGGTGGTGGCTACACCTTC. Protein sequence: CTSSQGPPWAGGGGYTF.

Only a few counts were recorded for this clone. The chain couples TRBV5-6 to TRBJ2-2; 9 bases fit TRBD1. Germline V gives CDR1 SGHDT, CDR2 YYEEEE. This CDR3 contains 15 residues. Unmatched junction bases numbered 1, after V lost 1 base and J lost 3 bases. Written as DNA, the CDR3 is TGTGCCAGCAGCTTGTGGGACAGGGACACCGGGGAGCTGTTTTTT. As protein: CASSLWDRDTGELFF.

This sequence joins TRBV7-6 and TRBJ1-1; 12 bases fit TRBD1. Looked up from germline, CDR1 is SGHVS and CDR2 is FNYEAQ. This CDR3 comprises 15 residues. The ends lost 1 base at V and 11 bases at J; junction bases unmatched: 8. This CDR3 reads CASSLDLGQGARAFF. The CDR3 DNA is TGTGCCAGCAGCTTAGATTTGGGACAGGGGGCGAGGGCTTTCTTT.

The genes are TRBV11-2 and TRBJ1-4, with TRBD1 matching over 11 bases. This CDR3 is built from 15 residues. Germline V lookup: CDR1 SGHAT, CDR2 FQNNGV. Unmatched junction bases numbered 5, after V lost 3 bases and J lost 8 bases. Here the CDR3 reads CASSLDRGRSEKLFF. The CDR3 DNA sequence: TGTGCCAGCAGCTTGGACAGGGGGCGTTCCGAAAAACTGTTTTTT.

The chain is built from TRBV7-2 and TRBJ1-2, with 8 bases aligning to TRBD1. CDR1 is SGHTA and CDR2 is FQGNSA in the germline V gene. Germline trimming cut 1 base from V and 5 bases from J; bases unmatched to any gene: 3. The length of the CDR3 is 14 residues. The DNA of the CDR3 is TGTGCCAGCAGCTTAGGGACAGGGAAATATGGCTACACCTTC. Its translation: CASSLGTGKYGYTF.

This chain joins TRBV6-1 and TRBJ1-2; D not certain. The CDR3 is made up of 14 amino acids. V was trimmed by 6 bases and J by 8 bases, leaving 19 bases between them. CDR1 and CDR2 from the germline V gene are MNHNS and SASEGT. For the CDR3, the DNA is TGTGCCAGCAGCGAGACACTATTGGGTCCCGGCTACACCTTC. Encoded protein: CASSETLLGPGYTF.

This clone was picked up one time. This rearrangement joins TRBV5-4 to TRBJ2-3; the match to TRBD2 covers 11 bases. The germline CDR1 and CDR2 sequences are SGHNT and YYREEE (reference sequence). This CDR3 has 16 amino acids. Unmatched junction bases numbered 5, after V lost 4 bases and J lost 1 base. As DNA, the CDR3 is TGTGCCAGCAGCCTAATGACTAGCGGGGGCACAGATACGCAGTATTTT. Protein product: CASSLMTSGGTDTQYF.

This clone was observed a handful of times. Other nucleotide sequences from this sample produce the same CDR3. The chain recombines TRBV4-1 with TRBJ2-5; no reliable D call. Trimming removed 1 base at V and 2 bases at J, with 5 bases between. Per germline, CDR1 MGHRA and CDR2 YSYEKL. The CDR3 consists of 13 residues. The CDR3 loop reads CASSQVIQETQYF. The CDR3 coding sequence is TGCGCCAGCAGCCAAGTAATACAAGAGACCCAGTACTTC.

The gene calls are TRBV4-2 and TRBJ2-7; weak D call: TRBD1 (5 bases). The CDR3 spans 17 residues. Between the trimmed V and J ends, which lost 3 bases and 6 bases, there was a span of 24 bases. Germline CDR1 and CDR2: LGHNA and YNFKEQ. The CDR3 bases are TGTGCCAGCAGCCAGCAAGGGGTTGCACAAGCGAGATTCGAGCAGTACTTC. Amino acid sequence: CASSQQGVAQARFEQYF.

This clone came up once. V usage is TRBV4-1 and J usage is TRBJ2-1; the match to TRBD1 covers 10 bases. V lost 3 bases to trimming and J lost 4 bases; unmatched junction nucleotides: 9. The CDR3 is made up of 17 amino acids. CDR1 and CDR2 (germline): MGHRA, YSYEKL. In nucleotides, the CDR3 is TGCGCCAGCAGCCAGGAACCGGGACAGGGGATTTACAATGAGCAGTTCTTC. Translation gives CASSQEPGQGIYNEQFF.

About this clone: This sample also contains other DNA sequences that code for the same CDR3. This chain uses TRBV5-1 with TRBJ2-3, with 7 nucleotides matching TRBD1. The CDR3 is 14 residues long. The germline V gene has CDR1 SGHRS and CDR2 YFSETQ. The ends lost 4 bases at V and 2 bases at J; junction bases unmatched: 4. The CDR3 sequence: CASSPGQVTDTQYF. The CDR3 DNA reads TGCGCCAGCAGCCCCGGACAGGTCACAGATACGCAGTATTTT. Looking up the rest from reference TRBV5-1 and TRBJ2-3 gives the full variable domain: KAGVTQTPRYLIKTRGQQVTLSCSPISGHRSVSWYQQTPGQGLQFLFEYFSETQRNKGNFPGRFSGRQFSNSRSEMNVSTLELGDSALYLCASSPGQVTDTQYFGPGTRLTVL.

The CDR3 region has the DNA TGCGCCAGCAGCCACGGGACAGGAGCCGGGGAGCTGTTTTTT. It is translated as CASSHGTGAGELFF. The chain recombines TRBV5-1 with TRBJ2-2; 8 bases map to TRBD1. The junction had 5 bases not matched to a gene; V was cut back by 4 bases and J by 6 bases. Germline CDR1 and CDR2: SGHRS and YFSETQ. The CDR3 is 14 amino acids. The full variable domain, in which reference TRBV5-1 and TRBJ2-2 provide the parts outside the CDR3, is KAGVTQTPRYLIKTRGQQVTLSCSPISGHRSVSWYQQTPGQGLQFLFEYFSETQRNKGNFPGRFSGRQFSNSRSEMNVSTLELGDSALYLCASSHGTGAGELFFGEGSRLTVL.

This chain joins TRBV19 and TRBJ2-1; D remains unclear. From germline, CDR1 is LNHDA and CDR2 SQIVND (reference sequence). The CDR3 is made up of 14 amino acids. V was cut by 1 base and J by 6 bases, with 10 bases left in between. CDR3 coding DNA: TGTGCCAGTAGTATAGGTTTCCAACTCAATGAGCAGTTCTTC. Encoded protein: CASSIGFQLNEQFF.

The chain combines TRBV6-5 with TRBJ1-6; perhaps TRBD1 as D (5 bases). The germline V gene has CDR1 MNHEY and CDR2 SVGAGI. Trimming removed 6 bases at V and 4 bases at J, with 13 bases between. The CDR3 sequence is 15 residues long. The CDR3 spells CASSAGSQYNSPLHF. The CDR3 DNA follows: TGTGCCAGCAGCGCAGGGTCCCAATATAATTCACCCCTCCACTTT.

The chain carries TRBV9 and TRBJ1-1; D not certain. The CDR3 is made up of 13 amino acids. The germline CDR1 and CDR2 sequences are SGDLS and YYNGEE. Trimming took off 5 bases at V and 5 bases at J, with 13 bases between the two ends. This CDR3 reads CASSRVLGTEAFF. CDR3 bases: TGTGCCAGCAGTCGTGTCCTGGGGACTGAAGCTTTCTTT.

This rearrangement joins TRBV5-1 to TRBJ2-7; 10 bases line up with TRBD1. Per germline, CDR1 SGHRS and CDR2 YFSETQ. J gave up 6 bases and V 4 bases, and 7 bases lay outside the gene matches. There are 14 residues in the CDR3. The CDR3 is CASSPPGQGPEQYF. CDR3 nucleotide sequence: TGCGCCAGCAGCCCTCCGGGACAGGGGCCCGAGCAGTACTTC. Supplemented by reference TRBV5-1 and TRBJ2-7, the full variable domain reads KAGVTQTPRYLIKTRGQQVTLSCSPISGHRSVSWYQQTPGQGLQFLFEYFSETQRNKGNFPGRFSGRQFSNSRSEMNVSTLELGDSALYLCASSPPGQGPEQYFGPGTRLTVT.

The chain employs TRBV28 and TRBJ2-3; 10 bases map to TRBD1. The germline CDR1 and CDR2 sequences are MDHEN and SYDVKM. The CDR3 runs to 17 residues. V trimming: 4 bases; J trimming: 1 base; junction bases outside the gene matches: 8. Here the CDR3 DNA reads TGTGCCAGCAGTTCCTTTTGGACAGGGGGAGGCACAGATACGCAGTATTTT. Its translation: CASSSFWTGGGTDTQYF.

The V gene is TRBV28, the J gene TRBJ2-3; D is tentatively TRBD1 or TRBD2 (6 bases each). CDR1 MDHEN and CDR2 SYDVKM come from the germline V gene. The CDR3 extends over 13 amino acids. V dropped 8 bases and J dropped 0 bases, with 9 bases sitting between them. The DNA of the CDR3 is TGTGCCAGCGGGGGGCCCAGCACAGATACGCAGTATTTT. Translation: CASGGPSTDTQYF.

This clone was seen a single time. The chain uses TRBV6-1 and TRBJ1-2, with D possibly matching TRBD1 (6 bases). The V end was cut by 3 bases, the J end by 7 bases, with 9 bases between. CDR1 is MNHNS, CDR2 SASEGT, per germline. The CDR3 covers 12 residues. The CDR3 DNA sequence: TGTGCCAGCAGTGACCGGACAGTTGGCTACACCTTC. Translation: CASSDRTVGYTF.

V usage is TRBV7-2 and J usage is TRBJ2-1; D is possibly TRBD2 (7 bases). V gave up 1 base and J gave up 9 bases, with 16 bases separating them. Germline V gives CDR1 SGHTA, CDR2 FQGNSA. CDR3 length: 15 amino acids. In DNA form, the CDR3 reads TGTGCCAGCAGCTTAGTATGGCAGGGAGGGGGTGAGCAGTTCTTC. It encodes CASSLVWQGGGEQFF. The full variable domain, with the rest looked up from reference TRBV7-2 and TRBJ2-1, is GAGVSQSPSNKVTEKGKDVELRCDPISGHTALYWYRQSLGQGLEFLIYFQGNSAPDKSGLPSDRFSAERTGGSVSTLTIQRTQQEDSAVYLCASSLVWQGGGEQFFGPGTRLTVL.

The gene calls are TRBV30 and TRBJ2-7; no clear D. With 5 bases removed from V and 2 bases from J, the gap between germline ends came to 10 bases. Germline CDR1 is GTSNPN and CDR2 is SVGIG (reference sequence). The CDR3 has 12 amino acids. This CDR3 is CAWGQSTYEQYF. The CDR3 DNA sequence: TGTGCCTGGGGCCAGAGTACCTACGAGCAGTACTTC. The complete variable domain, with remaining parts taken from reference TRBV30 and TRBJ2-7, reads SQTIHQWPATLVQPVGSPLSLECTVEGTSNPNLYWYRQAAGRGLQLLFYSVGIGQISSEVPQNLSASRPQDRQFILSSKKLLLSDSGFYLCAWGQSTYEQYFGPGTRLTVT.

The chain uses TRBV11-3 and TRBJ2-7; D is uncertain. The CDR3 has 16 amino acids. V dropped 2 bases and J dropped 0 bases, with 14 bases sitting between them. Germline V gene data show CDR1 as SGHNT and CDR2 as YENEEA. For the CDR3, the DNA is TGTGCCAGCAGCTTATACCCCCGACGGAGCTCCTACGAGCAGTACTTC. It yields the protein CASSLYPRRSSYEQYF.

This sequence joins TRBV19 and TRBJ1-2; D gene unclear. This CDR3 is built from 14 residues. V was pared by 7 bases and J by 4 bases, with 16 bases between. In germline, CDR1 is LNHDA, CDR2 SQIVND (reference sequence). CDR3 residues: CASIRPGRVYGYTF. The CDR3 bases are TGTGCCAGTATCCGTCCGGGCCGCGTCTATGGCTACACCTTC.

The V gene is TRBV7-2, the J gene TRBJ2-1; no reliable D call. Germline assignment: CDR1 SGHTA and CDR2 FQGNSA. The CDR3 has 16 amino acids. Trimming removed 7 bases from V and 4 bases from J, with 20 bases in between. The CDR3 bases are TGTGCCAGCATCCCTTCGACTCAACTGATGTACAATGAGCAGTTCTTC. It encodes CASIPSTQLMYNEQFF.

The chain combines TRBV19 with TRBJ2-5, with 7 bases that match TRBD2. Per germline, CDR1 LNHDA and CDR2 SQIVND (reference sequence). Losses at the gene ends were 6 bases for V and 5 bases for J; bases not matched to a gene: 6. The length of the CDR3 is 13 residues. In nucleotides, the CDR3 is TGTGCCAGTAGCTTTGCGGGAGTTGAGACCCAGTACTTC. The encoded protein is CASSFAGVETQYF.

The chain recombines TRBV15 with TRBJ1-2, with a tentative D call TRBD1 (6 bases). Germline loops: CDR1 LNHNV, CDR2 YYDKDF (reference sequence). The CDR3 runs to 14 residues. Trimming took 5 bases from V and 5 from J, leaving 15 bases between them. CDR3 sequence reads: CATSRRDTVYGYTF. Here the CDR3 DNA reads TGTGCCACCAGCCGCCGGGACACCGTTTATGGCTACACCTTC.

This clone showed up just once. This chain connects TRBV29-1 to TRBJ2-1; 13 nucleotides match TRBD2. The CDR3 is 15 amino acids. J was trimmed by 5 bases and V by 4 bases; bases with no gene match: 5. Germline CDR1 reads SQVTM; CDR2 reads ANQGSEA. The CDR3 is CSVARTSGRDNEQFF. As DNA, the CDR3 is TGCAGCGTTGCCCGTACTAGCGGGAGGGACAATGAGCAGTTCTTC.